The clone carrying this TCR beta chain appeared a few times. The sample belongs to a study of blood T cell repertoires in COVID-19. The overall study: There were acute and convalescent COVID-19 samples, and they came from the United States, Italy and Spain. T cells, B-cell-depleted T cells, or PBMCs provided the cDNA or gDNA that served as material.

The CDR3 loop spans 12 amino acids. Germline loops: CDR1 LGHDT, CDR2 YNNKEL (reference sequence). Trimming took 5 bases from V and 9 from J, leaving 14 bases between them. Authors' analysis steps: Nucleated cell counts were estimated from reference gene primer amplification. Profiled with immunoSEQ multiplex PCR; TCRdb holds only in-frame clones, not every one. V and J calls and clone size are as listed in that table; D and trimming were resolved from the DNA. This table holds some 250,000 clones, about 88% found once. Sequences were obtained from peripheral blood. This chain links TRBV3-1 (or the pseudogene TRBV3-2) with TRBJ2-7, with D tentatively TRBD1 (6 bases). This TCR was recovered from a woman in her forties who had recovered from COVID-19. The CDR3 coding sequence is TGTGCCAGCAGCTCGACAGGCCTATGGCAGTACGTC. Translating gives CASSSTGLWQYV.